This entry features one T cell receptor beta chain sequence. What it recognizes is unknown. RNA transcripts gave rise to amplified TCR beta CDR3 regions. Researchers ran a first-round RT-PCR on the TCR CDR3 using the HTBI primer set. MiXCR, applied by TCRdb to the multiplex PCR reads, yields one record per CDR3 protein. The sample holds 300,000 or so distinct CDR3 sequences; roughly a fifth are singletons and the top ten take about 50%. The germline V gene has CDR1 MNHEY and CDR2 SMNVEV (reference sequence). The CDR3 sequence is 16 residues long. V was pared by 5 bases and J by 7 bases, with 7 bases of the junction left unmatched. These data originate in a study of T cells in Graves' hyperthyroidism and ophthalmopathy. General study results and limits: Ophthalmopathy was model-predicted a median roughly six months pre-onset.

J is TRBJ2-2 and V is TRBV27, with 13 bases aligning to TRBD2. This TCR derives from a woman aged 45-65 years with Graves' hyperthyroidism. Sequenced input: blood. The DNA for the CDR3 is TGTGCCAGCAGTCTACTAGCGGGGGGGCCGATCGGGGAGCTGTTTTTT. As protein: CASSLLAGGPIGELFF.